The 20 T cell receptor beta chains in this list originate from one sample, sequenced in a study of blood T cell repertoires in COVID-19. TCRdb keeps only in-frame clones here, not all; method: immunoSEQ multiplex PCR. The sample records about 300,000 clones, around 86% being singletons. Material: PBMCs or T cells enriched from blood (not recorded which). These receptors were collected from a man aged 25-45 years who had recovered from COVID-19.

As for this clone: It may be a read error: a sequence one base away is much more abundant. V gene TRBV5-4 combines with J gene TRBJ1-1; TRBD1 might be the D (5 bases). The CDR3 has 12 amino acids. Germline loops: CDR1 SGHNT, CDR2 YYREEE (reference sequence). Trimming shortened V by 4 bases and J by 4 bases, and 8 bases separated the two germline ends. The CDR3 nucleotides read TGTGCCAGCAGCCCGGGGGGCACTGAAGCTTTCTTT. It is translated as CASSPGGTEAFF.

CDR3 sequence reads: CASSQGPRDSTDTQYF. CDR3 nucleotide sequence: TGTGCCAGTAGTCAGGGGCCTAGAGATAGCACAGATACGCAGTATTTT. The V gene is TRBV19, the J gene TRBJ2-3; possibly TRBD1 for D (6 bases). The V gene's germline CDR1 is LNHDA and CDR2 SQIVND (reference sequence). The CDR3 extends over 16 amino acids. V was trimmed by 5 bases and J by 0 bases, leaving 15 bases between them. The full variable domain, rest sourced from reference TRBV19 and TRBJ2-3, is DGGITQSPKYLFRKEGQNVTLSCEQNLNHDAMYWYRQDPGQGLRLIYYSQIVNDFQKGDIAEGYSVSREKKESFPLTVTSAQKNPTAFYLCASSQGPRDSTDTQYFGPGTRLTVL.

V and J are TRBV7-2 and TRBJ2-7, with 10 positions matching TRBD1. V was clipped by 4 bases and J by 6 bases; unmatched bases: 15. The germline gives CDR1 SGHTA, CDR2 FQGNSA. This CDR3 contains 17 residues. The CDR3 nucleotides are TGTGCCAGCAGCTCGTTGGGTGTGGGACAGGGGTGGACCGAGCAGTACTTC. Amino acids: CASSSLGVGQGWTEQYF.

The chain combines TRBV5-1 with TRBJ2-3; TRBD1 is a possible D gene (5 bases). This CDR3 region has 13 residues. Trimming pared 10 bases from V and 2 bases from J, leaving 14 bases between. Germline CDR1 is SGHRS and CDR2 is YFSETQ. For the CDR3, the DNA is TGCGCCTCCCGATGGGGCAACACAGATACGCAGTATTTT. As protein: CASRWGNTDTQYF.

The rearrangement links TRBV7-8 to TRBJ1-2; 8 nucleotides align to TRBD1. Looked up from germline, CDR1 is SGHVS and CDR2 is FQNEAQ. The CDR3 runs 16 residues. Unmatched junction bases numbered 7, after V lost 3 bases and J lost 1 base. The CDR3 region is CASSLVPGQVNYGYTF. CDR3 DNA: TGTGCCAGCAGCTTGGTACCGGGACAGGTTAACTATGGCTACACCTTC.

V is TRBV27 and J is TRBJ1-5; D is possibly TRBD1 (5 bases). Trimming shortened V by 5 bases and J by 5 bases, and 10 bases separated the two germline ends. The CDR3 is 13 amino acids. CDR1 and CDR2 (germline): MNHEY, SMNVEV (reference sequence). The CDR3 protein is CASSRQGDQPQHF. CDR3 nucleotide sequence: TGTGCCAGCAGTAGGCAGGGCGATCAGCCCCAGCATTTT.

This clone was seen once. The rearrangement uses TRBV7-9 and TRBJ2-5; 7 bases match TRBD2. CDR3 size: 17 residues. The V and J ends lost 4 bases and 4 bases, in that order; junction bases with no gene match: 15. Germline values: CDR1 SEHNR, CDR2 FQNEAQ (reference sequence). CDR3 coding DNA: TGTGCCAGCAGCTCCTCTGGGAGCGGGGAACCCCCAGAGACCCAGTACTTC. Amino acids: CASSSSGSGEPPETQYF.

The chain carries TRBV28 and TRBJ1-2; 7 bases match TRBD1. This CDR3 is built from 15 residues. Per the germline V gene, CDR1 is MDHEN and CDR2 is SYDVKM. J gave up 1 base and V 7 bases, and 9 bases lay outside the gene matches. The CDR3 DNA follows: TGTGCCAGCACCCCTCCGGGACAGATTAACTATGGCTACACCTTC. Amino acid sequence: CASTPPGQINYGYTF.

The V gene is TRBV28, the J gene TRBJ1-6; TRBD1 matches at 7 bases. Germline trimming cut 4 bases from V and 10 bases from J; bases unmatched to any gene: 7. The CDR3 consists of 14 residues. Per germline, CDR1 MDHEN and CDR2 SYDVKM. The CDR3 DNA sequence: TGTGCCAGCAGTTGGGACAGTCCTGCCTCACCCCTCCACTTT. As protein: CASSWDSPASPLHF.

CDR3 coding DNA: TGTGCCAGCAGCCGACAGGGAATGTGGAGGAGCTACACCTTC. Its translation is CASSRQGMWRSYTF. The J gene is TRBJ1-2, the V gene TRBV11-3; the match to TRBD1 covers 7 bases. The CDR3 is 14 amino acids. Germline CDR1 reads SGHNT; CDR2 reads YENEEA. Trimming took 5 bases from V and 9 from J; bases not matched to a gene: 12.

V gene TRBV15 combines with J gene TRBJ1-1; unclear D gene. Trimming removed 8 bases at V and 2 bases at J, with 9 bases between. The germline V gene encodes CDR1 LNHNV and CDR2 YYDKDF (reference sequence). This CDR3 contains 12 residues. The CDR3 region is CATGLLNTEAFF. The CDR3, as DNA: TGTGCCACCGGGCTCCTTAACACTGAAGCTTTCTTT. Combining the CDR3 with reference TRBV15 and TRBJ1-1 gives the whole variable domain DAMVIQNPRYQVTQFGKPVTLSCSQTLNHNVMYWYQQKSSQAPKLLFHYYDKDFNNEADTPDNFQSRRPNTSFCFLDIRSPGLGDTAMYLCATGLLNTEAFFGQGTRLTVV.

CDR3 nucleotides: TGTGCCAGCAGAACTGGAGGCACAGATACGCAGTATTTT. This codes for CASRTGGTDTQYF. The rearrangement links TRBV27 to TRBJ2-3; D ambiguous. This CDR3 contains 13 residues. Trimming shortened V by 6 bases and J by 1 base, and 8 bases separated the two germline ends. Germline values: CDR1 MNHEY, CDR2 SMNVEV (reference sequence).

The chain joins TRBV30 to TRBJ1-2, with 7 bases aligning to TRBD1. V lost 5 bases and J lost 2; bases outside the gene matches: 8. The CDR3 is 14 amino acids. Germline assignment: CDR1 GTSNPN and CDR2 SVGIG (reference sequence). The CDR3 reads CAWGRQGMNYGYTF. CDR3 in DNA: TGTGCCTGGGGAAGACAGGGAATGAACTATGGCTACACCTTC.

The chain combines TRBV4-1 with TRBJ2-7; D perhaps matches TRBD1 (5 bases). This CDR3 region has 15 residues. Germline V gene data show CDR1 as MGHRA and CDR2 as YSYEKL. Trimming removed 4 bases at V and 2 bases at J, with 15 bases between. CDR3 amino acids: CASSLSNGATYEQYF. CDR3 coding DNA: TGCGCCAGCAGCCTGTCGAATGGGGCTACCTACGAGCAGTACTTC.

The chain has TRBV7-8 and TRBJ1-3; a weak D match, TRBD1 (5 bases). The CDR3 runs 14 residues. CDR1 is SGHVS and CDR2 is FQNEAQ in the germline V gene. V lost 5 bases, J lost 3 bases, and 11 bases lay in between. The chain's CDR3 is CASSLGGFGNTIYF. CDR3 nucleotides: TGTGCCAGCAGCCTCGGGGGATTTGGAAACACCATATATTTT.

The chain uses TRBV3-1 (or the pseudogene TRBV3-2) and TRBJ1-2; D perhaps matches TRBD1 (5 bases). The germline gives CDR1 LGHDT, CDR2 YNNKEL (reference sequence). CDR3 length: 16 residues. V was pared by 4 bases and J by 0 bases, with 15 bases between. CDR3 coding DNA: TGTGCCAGCAGCCCCGGGACTGCGCTGCCTAACTATGGCTACACCTTC. Residues: CASSPGTALPNYGYTF.

The V call is TRBV19, the J call TRBJ2-3; possibly TRBD2 for D (5 bases). V was pared by 3 bases and J by 4 bases, with 17 bases between. Germline CDR1 is LNHDA and CDR2 is SQIVND (reference sequence). There are 16 residues in the CDR3. The CDR3 is CASSMELWTYADTQYF. The DNA for the CDR3 is TGTGCCAGTAGTATGGAGCTCTGGACTTACGCAGATACGCAGTATTTT.

This rearrangement joins TRBV4-1 to TRBJ1-2; a weak D match, TRBD1 (6 bases). This CDR3 region has 16 residues. Germline-derived CDR1 and CDR2 are MGHRA and YSYEKL. Trimming pared 1 base from V and 2 bases from J, leaving 14 bases between. The CDR3 is CASSQGQAGTNYGYTF. In nucleotides, the CDR3 is TGCGCCAGCAGCCAAGGCCAGGCAGGGACAAACTATGGCTACACCTTC.

This clone was seen a single time. This rearrangement joins TRBV11-3 to TRBJ2-7; tentative D call: TRBD2 (7 bases). CDR1 and CDR2 (germline): SGHNT, YENEEA. The CDR3 has 16 amino acids. Trimming pared 2 bases from V and 6 bases from J, leaving 20 bases between. The CDR3 sequence is CASSLSGGGSVVEQYF. The CDR3 DNA reads as TGTGCCAGCAGCTTATCCGGGGGCGGGAGCGTGGTCGAGCAGTACTTC.

The CDR3 nucleotides are TGCGCCAGCAGCTTGGGGTTACAAGGGACAGCCTTACTCTACGAGCAGTACTTC. It is translated as CASSLGLQGTALLYEQYF. The chain uses TRBV5-1 and TRBJ2-7, with TRBD1 identical over 7 bases. The V gene end was trimmed by 0 bases and the J gene end by 3 bases; junction bases not matched to a gene: 15. This CDR3 has 18 residues. The germline V gene has CDR1 SGHRS and CDR2 YFSETQ.